The clone carrying this T cell receptor (beta chain) was observed many times. Antigen: not known. The sample originates from a study of spatial heterogeneity in lung cancer. The sample's time point: sample taken at primary tumor resection. Whole RNA, which was extracted from tumor, nontumor lung tissue or frozen PBMC, was sequenced without any cell sorting. Germline CDR1 reads LGHNA; CDR2 reads YNFKEQ. Between the trimmed V and J ends, which lost 0 bases and 5 bases, there was a span of 7 bases. The CDR3 has 13 residues. TCRdb itself ran the 5' RACE reads through MiXCR, one entry per CDR3 protein. Of 3,000 to 4,500 distinct CDR3 sequences detected, 15% to 20% appear once; the ten largest clones hold under 85%. Whole-study results and caveats: Circulating ubiquitous expanded tumor TCRs were observed more frequently at resection than at follow-up.

Source: PBMCs, taken at surgery. This receptor was identified in a male donor with early-stage non-small cell lung cancer. V usage is TRBV4-2 and J usage is TRBJ2-5, with D uncertain. The CDR3 protein is CASSQDEGETQYF. The CDR3 DNA follows: TGTGCCAGCAGCCAAGATGAAGGGGAGACCCAGTACTTC.